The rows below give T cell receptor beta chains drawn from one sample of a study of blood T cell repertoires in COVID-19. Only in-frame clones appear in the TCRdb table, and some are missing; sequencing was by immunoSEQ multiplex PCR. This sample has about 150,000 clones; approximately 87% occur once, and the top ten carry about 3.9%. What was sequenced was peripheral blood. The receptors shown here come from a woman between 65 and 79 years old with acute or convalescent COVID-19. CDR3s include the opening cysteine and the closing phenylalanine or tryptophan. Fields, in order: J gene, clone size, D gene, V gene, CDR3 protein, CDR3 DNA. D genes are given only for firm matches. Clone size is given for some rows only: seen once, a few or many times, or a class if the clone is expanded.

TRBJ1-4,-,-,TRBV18,CASSRSNGEKLFF,TGTGCCAGCTCACGGTCCAACGGGGAAAAACTGTTTTTT
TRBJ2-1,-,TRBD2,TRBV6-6,CASSSRAGGLNEQFF,TGTGCCAGCAGTTCCAGGGCGGGGGGCCTCAATGAGCAGTTCTTC
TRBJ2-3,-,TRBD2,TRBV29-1,CSVGTSGVADTQYF,TGCAGCGTGGGGACTAGCGGGGTCGCAGATACGCAGTATTTT
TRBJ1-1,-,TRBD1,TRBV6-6,CASSSQQGIEAFF,TGTGCCAGCAGTTCCCAACAGGGGATTGAAGCTTTCTTT
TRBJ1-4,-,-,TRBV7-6,CASSLPGTNEKLFF,TGTGCCAGCAGCTTACCAGGGACTAATGAAAAACTGTTTTTT
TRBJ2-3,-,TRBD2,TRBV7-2,CASSLKSGRGTDTQYF,TGTGCCAGCAGCTTAAAAAGCGGGAGGGGCACAGATACGCAGTATTTT
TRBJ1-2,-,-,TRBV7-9,CASSRRTGDQFYGYTF,TGTGCCAGCAGCCGACGGACGGGGGACCAATTCTATGGCTACACCTTC
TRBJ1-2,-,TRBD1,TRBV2,CASSGTGGSTRYGYTF,TGTGCCAGCAGCGGGACAGGGGGCTCAACTCGCTATGGCTACACCTTC
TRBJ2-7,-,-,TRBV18,CASSPMTIYEQYF,TGTGCCAGCTCACCAATGACAATCTACGAGCAGTACTTC
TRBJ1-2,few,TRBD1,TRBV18,CASTIGTGNLFGYTF,TGTGCCAGTACCATTGGGACAGGGAATTTGTTTGGCTACACCTTC
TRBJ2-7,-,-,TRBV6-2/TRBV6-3,CASSYSGGTYEQYF,TGTGCCAGCAGTTACTCGGGGGGTACCTACGAGCAGTACTTC
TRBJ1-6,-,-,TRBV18,CASSPTTVSSYNSPLHF,TGTGCCAGCTCACCAACCACGGTGAGCTCCTATAATTCACCCCTCCACTTT
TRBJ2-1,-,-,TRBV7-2,CASSLWHNNEQFF,TGTGCCAGCAGCTTATGGCACAACAATGAGCAGTTCTTC
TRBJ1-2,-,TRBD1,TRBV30,CALKPGQGAYGYTF,TGTGCCTTAAAACCGGGACAGGGGGCGTACGGCTACACCTTC
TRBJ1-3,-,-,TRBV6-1,CASSDRTGLPGNTIYF,TGTGCCAGCAGTGACCGAACAGGGCTCCCTGGAAACACCATATATTTT
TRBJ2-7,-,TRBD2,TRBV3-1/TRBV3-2,CASNYGGGIQYF,TGTGCCAGCAACTACGGGGGGGGAATTCAGTACTTC
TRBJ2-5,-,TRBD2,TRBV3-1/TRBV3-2,CASSWRTSGSETQYF,TGTGCCAGCAGCTGGCGGACTAGCGGGAGTGAGACCCAGTACTTC
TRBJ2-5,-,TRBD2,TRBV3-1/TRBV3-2,CASSRGGLAVQETQYF,TGTGCCAGCAGCCGAGGGGGACTAGCGGTCCAAGAGACCCAGTACTTC
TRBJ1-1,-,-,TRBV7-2,CASSLAPQGNTEAFF,TGTGCCAGCAGCTTAGCCCCACAGGGTAACACTGAAGCTTTCTTT
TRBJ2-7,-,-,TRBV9,CASSPRRDSYEQYF,TGTGCCAGCAGCCCCCGTCGGGATTCCTACGAGCAGTACTTC
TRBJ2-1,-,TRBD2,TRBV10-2,CASSEYSGSYNEQFF,TGCGCCAGCAGTGAGTACAGCGGGAGCTACAATGAGCAGTTCTTC
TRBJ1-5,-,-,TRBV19,CASSRTFLNQPQHF,TGTGCCAGTAGTAGGACATTCCTGAATCAGCCCCAGCATTTT
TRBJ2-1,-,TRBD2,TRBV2,CASRAGVGYEQFF,TGTGCCAGCAGAGCGGGAGTTGGTTATGAGCAGTTCTTC
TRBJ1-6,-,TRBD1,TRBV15,CATSSRGDNSPLHF,TGTGCCACCAGCAGCAGGGGGGACAATTCACCCCTCCACTTT
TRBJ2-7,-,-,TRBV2,CASRGRDHSPISYEQYF,TGTGCCAGCAGGGGGCGGGACCACAGCCCTATTTCCTACGAGCAGTACTTC
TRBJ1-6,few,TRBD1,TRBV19,CASSRHGTGGAGSPLHF,TGTGCCAGTAGTAGACACGGGACAGGGGGCGCCGGTTCACCCCTCCACTTT
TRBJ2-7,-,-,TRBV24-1,CATSDAGAYEQYF,TGTGCCACCAGTGATGCCGGGGCCTACGAGCAGTACTTC
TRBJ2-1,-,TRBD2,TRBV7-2,CASSLALAGAYNEQFF,TGTGCCAGCAGCTTAGCCCTAGCGGGAGCCTACAATGAGCAGTTCTTC
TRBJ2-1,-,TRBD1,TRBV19,CASDTGGSEQFF,TGTGCCAGCGATACAGGGGGATCAGAGCAGTTCTTC
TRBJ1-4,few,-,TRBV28,CASSYPATNEKLFF,TGTGCCAGCAGTTACCCGGCAACTAATGAAAAACTGTTTTTT
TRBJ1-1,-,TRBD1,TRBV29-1,CSGVDRANTEAFF,TGCAGCGGTGTCGACAGGGCGAACACTGAAGCTTTCTTT
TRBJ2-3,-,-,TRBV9,CASSVAPSVTDTQYF,TGTGCCAGCAGCGTAGCTCCTAGCGTAACAGATACGCAGTATTTT
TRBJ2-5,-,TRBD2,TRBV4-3,CASSQALAGGSGQYF,TGCGCCAGCAGCCAGGCACTAGCGGGGGGGTCGGGACAGTACTTC
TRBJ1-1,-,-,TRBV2,CASSSRENTEAFF,TGTGCCAGCAGTTCCAGGGAGAACACTGAAGCTTTCTTT
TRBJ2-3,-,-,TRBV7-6,CASSKGAGGWDTQYF,TGTGCCAGCAGCAAAGGGGCAGGCGGTTGGGATACGCAGTATTTT
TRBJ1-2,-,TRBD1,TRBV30,CAWKSTGAYGYTF,TGTGCCTGGAAGTCGACAGGGGCCTATGGCTACACCTTC
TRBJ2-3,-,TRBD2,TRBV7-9,CASSLAGDSDTQYF,TGTGCCAGCAGCTTGGCGGGGGACTCAGATACGCAGTATTTT
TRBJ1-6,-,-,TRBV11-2,CASSLVGSNSPLHF,TGTGCCAGCAGCTTAGTAGGGAGTAATTCACCCCTCCACTTT
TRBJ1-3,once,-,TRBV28,CASSGDWGNTIYF,TGTGCCAGCAGCGGGGACTGGGGAAACACCATATATTTT
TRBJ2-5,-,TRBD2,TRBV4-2,CASRQGASGGFETQYF,TGTGCCAGCAGACAAGGGGCCAGCGGGGGGTTCGAGACCCAGTACTTC
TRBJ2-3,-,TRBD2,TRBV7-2,CASSLVSGGAADTQYF,TGTGCCAGCAGCTTAGTGAGCGGGGGGGCGGCAGATACGCAGTATTTT
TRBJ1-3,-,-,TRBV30,CAWSRGRGNTIYF,TGTGCCTGGAGCAGGGGACGCGGAAACACCATATATTTT